Shown below are 23 T cell receptor beta chains from a single sample sequenced in a study of blood T cell repertoires in COVID-19. Sequenced by immunoSEQ multiplex PCR; TCRdb stores in-frame clones only, minus some. The table shows some 15,000 clones, with approximately 88% occurring only once. The specimen was peripheral blood. The receptors derive from a human donor in a cohort sampled during active COVID-19.

The chain combines TRBV2 with TRBJ2-7; 8 bases are a match to TRBD2. V was pared by 8 bases and J by 3 bases, with 18 bases of the junction left unmatched. Germline CDR1 is SNHLY and CDR2 is FYNNEI. The CDR3 loop spans 17 amino acids. CDR3 nucleotide sequence: TGTGCCAGCTGGAGTACTAGGGGACTAGTGGGTGGCTACGAGCAGTACTTC. This gives the protein CASWSTRGLVGGYEQYF.

The V gene is TRBV13, the J gene TRBJ1-1, with a possible D match to TRBD1 (5 bases). Looked up from germline, CDR1 is PRHDT and CDR2 is FYEKMQ (reference sequence). The CDR3 contains 14 residues. V lost 2 bases and J 4 bases, leaving 11 bases between the germline ends. CDR3 sequence reads: CASSLSVGVTEAFF. The CDR3 nucleotides read TGTGCCAGCAGCTTAAGCGTAGGGGTCACTGAAGCTTTCTTT. Full variable domain (outside the CDR3, taken from reference TRBV13 and TRBJ1-1): AAGVIQSPRHLIKEKRETATLKCYPIPRHDTVYWYQQGPGQDPQFLISFYEKMQSDKGSIPDRFSAQQFSDYHSELNMSSLELGDSALYFCASSLSVGVTEAFFGQGTRLTVV.

This chain uses TRBV28 with TRBJ2-1; a weak D match, TRBD1 (5 bases). The germline V and J ends were trimmed by 3 bases and 5 bases, with 11 bases remaining between them. Germline V gives CDR1 MDHEN, CDR2 SYDVKM. The CDR3 contains 14 residues. This CDR3 is CASSFARADNEQFF. The CDR3 nucleotides are TGTGCCAGCAGTTTTGCCAGGGCAGACAATGAGCAGTTCTTC.

The V call is TRBV27, the J call TRBJ2-1; D call uncertain. The V end lost 5 bases, the J end lost 4 bases, and 15 bases lay between the germline ends. The CDR3 length is 15 residues. Germline CDR1 reads MNHEY; CDR2 reads SMNVEV (reference sequence). CDR3 protein: CASSTPGMRYNEQFF. The CDR3 DNA reads as TGTGCCAGCAGTACCCCCGGAATGAGGTACAATGAGCAGTTCTTC.

The chain couples TRBV5-4 to TRBJ2-7, with TRBD2 matching 10 bases. CDR1 SGHNT and CDR2 YYREEE come from the germline V gene (reference sequence). J was trimmed by 4 bases and V by 0 bases; bases with no gene match: 4. CDR3 length: 15 amino acids. The CDR3 DNA is TGTGCCAGCAGCTTGGGGGCTAGCGGGGGTTACGAGCAGTACTTC. Protein sequence: CASSLGASGGYEQYF.

The chain carries TRBV7-6 and TRBJ1-2; D is ambiguous. V was trimmed by 0 bases and J by 0 bases, leaving 11 bases between them. The CDR3 length is 16 residues. Germline CDR1 is SGHVS and CDR2 is FNYEAQ. This chain's CDR3 is CASSLAGSRANYGYTF. The CDR3 bases are TGTGCCAGCAGCTTAGCGGGCAGCCGAGCTAACTATGGCTACACCTTC.

The chain carries TRBV28 and TRBJ1-4; 8 bases fit TRBD1. CDR3 length: 15 residues. The V segment lost 7 bases and the J segment 8 bases; nucleotides outside the gene matches: 12. Germline CDR1 and CDR2: MDHEN and SYDVKM. The CDR3 region is CASTLGRGREEKLFF. The CDR3 coding sequence is TGTGCCAGCACCCTTGGCAGGGGGCGGGAGGAAAAACTGTTTTTT.

As for this clone: An end of the junction does not agree with germline; a read error may underlie this. The chain links TRBV3-1 (or the pseudogene TRBV3-2) to TRBJ2-5; TRBD1 aligns across 8 bases. Germline CDR1 and CDR2: LGHDT and YNNKEL (reference sequence). CDR3 size: 12 residues. The CDR3 DNA follows: TGTGCCAGCAGCCAATCCGCGGGACAGGTGGACTTC. Residues: CASSQSAGQVDF.

This clone was recorded a few times. The gene calls are TRBV19 and TRBJ1-5, with D possibly being TRBD1 (5 bases). The CDR3 totals 15 residues. Germline V gene lookup returns CDR1 LNHDA and CDR2 SQIVND (reference sequence). V lost 5 bases, J lost 4 bases, and 15 bases lay in between. The CDR3 loop is CASSFSGLPNQPQHF. For the CDR3, the DNA is TGTGCCAGTAGTTTCTCAGGGTTGCCTAATCAGCCCCAGCATTTT.

The chain combines TRBV30 with TRBJ2-1; TRBD1 matches at 7 bases. Germline V lookup: CDR1 GTSNPN, CDR2 SVGIG (reference sequence). The CDR3 sequence is 13 residues long. The V segment lost 2 bases and the J segment 5 bases; nucleotides outside the gene matches: 3. CDR3 in amino acids: CAWSQGENNEQFF. The CDR3 DNA reads as TGTGCCTGGAGTCAGGGGGAGAACAATGAGCAGTTCTTC.

The V call is TRBV5-5, the J call TRBJ1-3, with D maybe TRBD1 (5 bases). CDR3 length: 15 amino acids. The ends were cut back, 3 bases at V and 4 bases at J, with 14 bases in the middle. Germline CDR1 and CDR2: SGHKS and YYEKEE (reference sequence). CDR3 nucleotide sequence: TGTGCCAGCAGCTCGCAGGGAGGAAGGGGAAACACCATATATTTT. It translates to CASSSQGGRGNTIYF.

The chain is built from TRBV6-1 and TRBJ1-5, with 11 bases matching TRBD1. The CDR3 has 17 residues. V shed 4 bases, J shed 2 bases, and the junction held 7 bases outside the gene matches. Germline V CDR1 and CDR2: MNHNS, SASEGT. The CDR3 spells CASSVYGTGGGNQPQHF. The CDR3 DNA is TGTGCCAGCAGTGTCTACGGGACAGGGGGTGGCAATCAGCCCCAGCATTTT.

The chain employs TRBV3-1 (or the pseudogene TRBV3-2) and TRBJ2-3; D perhaps matches TRBD2 (7 bases). The V gene lost 3 bases and the J gene lost 4 bases, with 17 bases spanning the gap. Germline CDR1 is LGHDT and CDR2 is YNNKEL (reference sequence). CDR3 size: 16 residues. CDR3 amino acids: CASSHRRGGGADTQYF. The CDR3 nucleotides are TGTGCCAGCAGCCACCGAAGGGGGGGCGGCGCAGATACGCAGTATTTT.

The rearrangement uses TRBV2 and TRBJ1-4; 7 positions match TRBD1. This CDR3 contains 13 residues. The V gene's germline CDR1 is SNHLY and CDR2 FYNNEI. Unmatched junction bases numbered 4, after V lost 7 bases and J lost 5 bases. CDR3 nucleotides: TGTGCCAGCAAGGGGGCCCAGAATGAAAAACTGTTTTTT. Residues: CASKGAQNEKLFF.

The rearrangement uses TRBV5-1 and TRBJ1-5, with TRBD1 matching 7 bases. CDR1 is SGHRS, CDR2 YFSETQ, per germline. J lost 0 bases, V lost 5 bases, and 5 bases had no gene match. This CDR3 spans 15 amino acids. The chain's CDR3 is CASRPTGNSNQPQHF. The CDR3 region has the DNA TGCGCCAGCAGGCCGACAGGGAATAGCAATCAGCCCCAGCATTTT.

This rearrangement joins TRBV6-6 to TRBJ1-2; D remains unclear. Trimming removed 6 bases from V and 4 bases from J, with 12 bases in between. CDR1 is MNHNY, CDR2 SVGAGI, per germline (reference sequence). This CDR3 contains 13 residues. The CDR3 DNA follows: TGTGCCAGCAGCCCTGGACTGAGCTATGGCTACACCTTC. Protein sequence: CASSPGLSYGYTF.

The rearrangement uses TRBV23-1 and TRBJ2-1; 10 positions agree with TRBD1. TRBV23-1 belongs to the ORF category, with a function that is uncertain. The CDR3 covers 16 residues. The junction had 8 bases not matched to a gene; V was cut back by 2 bases and J by 7 bases. The CDR3 nucleotides read TGCGCCAGCAGTCAACTGGACAGGGGGGGAGCAAATGAGCAGTTCTTC. This translates into CASSQLDRGGANEQFF.

The chain is built from TRBV27 and TRBJ2-7; 7 bases map to TRBD1. V shed 6 bases, J shed 0 bases, and the junction held 8 bases outside the gene matches. The germline V gene encodes CDR1 MNHEY and CDR2 SMNVEV (reference sequence). The CDR3 runs to 15 residues. Here the CDR3 DNA reads TGTGCCAGCAGAGAGTACAGGGGCGCCTCCTACGAGCAGTACTTC. This sequence encodes CASREYRGASYEQYF.

The chain recombines TRBV6-5 with TRBJ1-1, with D unclear. Trimming left V 4 bases short and J 0 bases short, with 9 bases between. This CDR3 spans 14 amino acids. Germline-derived CDR1 and CDR2 are MNHEY and SVGAGI. The CDR3 here is CASSLQPVNTEAFF. In nucleotides, the CDR3 is TGTGCCAGCAGTTTACAGCCCGTGAACACTGAAGCTTTCTTT.

Only one count was recorded for this clone. This rearrangement joins TRBV4-3 to TRBJ2-5, with TRBD2 as a possible D gene (5 bases). The V end lost 4 bases, the J end lost 2 bases, and 11 bases lay between the germline ends. Germline values: CDR1 LGHNA, CDR2 YSLEER. The length of the CDR3 is 14 residues. The chain's CDR3 is CASSLEGGQETQYF. CDR3 nucleotides: TGCGCCAGCAGCCTTGAGGGCGGACAAGAGACCCAGTACTTC.

The chain links TRBV30 to TRBJ2-7, with 9 positions matching TRBD1. CDR3 length: 12 amino acids. Unmatched junction bases numbered 3, after V lost 7 bases and J lost 2 bases. Germline assignment: CDR1 GTSNPN and CDR2 SVGIG (reference sequence). CDR3 sequence reads: CALQGATYEQYF. CDR3 in DNA: TGTGCCTTACAGGGGGCAACCTACGAGCAGTACTTC.

The chain combines TRBV19 with TRBJ2-7, with 7 nucleotides matching TRBD1. With V trimmed by 4 bases and J by 0 bases, 9 bases remained unmatched. CDR1 and CDR2 from the germline V gene are LNHDA and SQIVND (reference sequence). The CDR3 is made up of 16 amino acids. The CDR3 here is CASSTPDRRSSYEQYF. For the CDR3, the DNA is TGTGCCAGTAGTACCCCGGACAGGAGGAGCTCCTACGAGCAGTACTTC.

The chain carries TRBV6-4 and TRBJ1-2, with 7 bases identical to TRBD1. The CDR3 runs to 16 residues. Germline CDR1 and CDR2: MRHNA and SNTAGT. The junction had 8 bases not matched to a gene; V was cut back by 0 bases and J by 4 bases. The DNA for the CDR3 is TGTGCCAGCAGTGACTCGAATGCAGGGGGGAGCTATGGCTACACCTTC. Its translation: CASSDSNAGGSYGYTF.